The present T cell receptor beta chain was sequenced within a study of CD4+ T cells in melanoma (dated by TCRdb to between 2021 and 2024). About the investigation overall: The study investigated neoantigen-specific CD4+ T cells in human melanoma. General study outcomes and caveats: Neoantigen-specific CD4+ T cells were reported to be correlated with the function of CD8+ T cells, macrophages and B cells. According to the report, neoantigen-specific CD4+ T cells in melanoma displayed diverse differentiation states.

The protocol used for the library was the immunoSEQ multiplex PCR assay. In its TCRdb copy, this immuneACCESS table keeps in-frame sequences only and misses some clones. Where compared with another copy, unresolved V genes explain less than half of these, and the others have no known cause. The sample has over 15,000 clones on record, 83% of them singletons. Jointly, the top ten make up 4.5% to 5.5% of the sample. This clone has only a few counts. The target of this receptor is not known. Base qualities were left out, and no much larger clone turns up one base away. Patients with melanoma were used as donors. From V the trimming removes 4 bases and from J it removes 3 bases, while the gene matches leave 1 base of the junction unaccounted for. The cysteine opens and the phenylalanine closes a CDR3 of 14 amino acids. The CDR3 DNA has 42 bases and is translated from base 1. According to the germline V gene (reference sequence), CDR1 reads WNHNN and CDR2 reads SYGVQD.

The specimen sequenced was cells from a culture (not recorded whether cultured in vitro). The V and J segments used are TRBV10-1 and TRBJ2-3; the junction holds 10 bases that match TRBD2. This sequence originates from a human donor with melanoma. The nucleotides read TGCGCCAGCAGTGTTAGCGGGGGGACAGATACGCAGTATTTT. Its translation is CASSVSGGTDTQYF.